The 25 T cell receptor beta chains reported below all come from one sample, sequenced in a study of Ad26.COV2.S vaccination and SARS-CoV-2 variants. As to treatment: 15 to 20 received Ad26.COV2.S at low or high dose, single or two shots; several received placebo; per-sample allocation not given. Sampling happened 63 days after the first vaccine or placebo injection. Assay: immunoSEQ multiplex PCR; the TCRdb copy retains only in-frame clones and omits some. This repertoire shows roughly 410,000 clones, about four fifths found once; its top ten account for almost 7.5%. The input for sequencing was peripheral blood, taken in a trial of Ad26.COV2.S vaccine versus placebo. The receptor set was obtained from a person aged 18 to 65 who received the Ad26.COV2.S COVID-19 vaccine or a placebo.

This clone was detected ten times or more. This chain joins TRBV5-5 and TRBJ2-7; D is unresolved. V was shortened by 0 bases and J by 7 bases, with 14 bases between the two germline ends. CDR1 is SGHKS and CDR2 is YYEKEE in the germline V gene (reference sequence). The length of the CDR3 is 14 residues. The CDR3 DNA is TGTGCCAGCAGCTTGGAAGGAGTACGGTTAGAGCAGTACTTC. Protein: CASSLEGVRLEQYF.

The chain joins TRBV30 to TRBJ2-7, with 7 bases aligning to TRBD1. With V trimmed by 2 bases and J by 8 bases, 6 bases remained unmatched. CDR1 GTSNPN and CDR2 SVGIG come from the germline V gene (reference sequence). The CDR3 consists of 12 residues. For the CDR3, the DNA is TGTGCCTGGAGTCCCTCGGGACAGAAGCAGTACTTC. Protein product: CAWSPSGQKQYF.

This chain uses TRBV5-1 with TRBJ2-1, with TRBD2 matching 14 bases. Germline CDR1 is SGHRS and CDR2 is YFSETQ. The CDR3 is 16 residues long. The V gene end was trimmed by 4 bases and the J gene end by 5 bases; junction bases not matched to a gene: 5. The CDR3 sequence: CASSRTSGRINNEQFF. CDR3 sequence (DNA): TGCGCCAGCAGCCGGACTAGCGGGAGGATAAACAATGAGCAGTTCTTC. Looking up the rest from reference TRBV5-1 and TRBJ2-1 gives the full variable domain: KAGVTQTPRYLIKTRGQQVTLSCSPISGHRSVSWYQQTPGQGLQFLFEYFSETQRNKGNFPGRFSGRQFSNSRSEMNVSTLELGDSALYLCASSRTSGRINNEQFFGPGTRLTVL.

The chain uses TRBV7-2 and TRBJ1-2; TRBD1 might be the D (5 bases). V was shortened by 5 bases and J by 3 bases, with 13 bases between the two germline ends. CDR3 length equals 14 residues. CDR1 and CDR2 (germline): SGHTA, FQGNSA. CDR3 nucleotide sequence: TGTGCCAGCAGCCAGAGCCGGGGCGACTATGGCTACACCTTC. Residues: CASSQSRGDYGYTF.

This clone was observed a single time. The chain has TRBV18 and TRBJ2-7, with a weak D call TRBD1 (5 bases). The CDR3 is 15 amino acids. V was cut by 1 base and J by 0 bases, with 10 bases left in between. Germline CDR1 KGHSH, CDR2 LQKENI. The CDR3 spells CASSPRQGSSYEQYF. The CDR3 DNA reads as TGTGCCAGCTCACCACGCCAGGGCAGCTCCTACGAGCAGTACTTC.

This chain joins TRBV30 and TRBJ2-7; 11 bases map to TRBD2. The ends lost 2 bases at V and 3 bases at J; junction bases unmatched: 9. In germline, CDR1 is GTSNPN, CDR2 SVGIG (reference sequence). The CDR3 is 16 amino acids. This CDR3 is CAWSLISGTSGYEQYF. CDR3 nucleotide sequence: TGTGCCTGGAGTCTGATCTCCGGGACTAGCGGCTACGAGCAGTACTTC.

Only a few counts were recorded for this clone. The chain employs TRBV3-1 (or the pseudogene TRBV3-2) and TRBJ2-7; D gene unclear. The CDR3 consists of 15 residues. V gave up 1 base and J gave up 3 bases, with 13 bases separating them. Germline CDR1 and CDR2: LGHDT and YNNKEL (reference sequence). The CDR3 DNA sequence: TGTGCCAGCAGCCAAGGTCAAGGGTCTTTCTACGAGCAGTACTTC. Encoded protein: CASSQGQGSFYEQYF.

The chain has TRBV5-1 and TRBJ2-4, with 8 bases matching TRBD2. The V segment lost 0 bases and the J segment 7 bases; nucleotides outside the gene matches: 3. The CDR3 consists of 14 residues. Germline V gene sequence: CDR1 SGHRS, CDR2 YFSETQ. Written as DNA, the CDR3 is TGCGCCAGCAGCTTGGATACTAGCGGTAACATTCAGTACTTC. This gives the protein CASSLDTSGNIQYF.

The gene calls are TRBV13 and TRBJ1-2; 11 bases match TRBD1. Trimming removed 1 base from V and 7 bases from J; junction bases left unmatched: 14. The germline V gene has CDR1 PRHDT and CDR2 FYEKMQ (reference sequence). The CDR3 has 18 residues. CDR3 region: CASSLVQDRGRGGGGYTF. The CDR3 DNA follows: TGTGCCAGCAGCTTAGTGCAGGACAGGGGGCGCGGAGGAGGTGGCTACACCTTC.

The chain employs TRBV9 and TRBJ2-7; the match to TRBD1 covers 7 bases. CDR1 SGDLS and CDR2 YYNGEE come from the germline V gene. Trimming cost V 2 bases and J 0 bases; bases outside gene matches: 2. The CDR3 contains 14 residues. The DNA for the CDR3 is TGTGCCAGCAGCGTGGGGACAGACTCCTACGAGCAGTACTTC. Translating it yields CASSVGTDSYEQYF.

This clone was seen once. This chain connects TRBV7-2 to TRBJ2-1; D might be TRBD1 (6 bases). Germline V gene lookup returns CDR1 SGHTA and CDR2 FQGNSA. Trimming cost V 5 bases and J 2 bases, with 10 bases left between them. The CDR3 sequence is 14 residues long. The CDR3 loop reads CASSKDSAYNEQFF. The CDR3 DNA reads TGTGCCAGCAGCAAGGACAGCGCCTACAATGAGCAGTTCTTC.

This clone is a singleton in its sample. The chain joins TRBV2 to TRBJ2-5; tentative D call: TRBD2 (5 bases). The CDR3 extends over 16 amino acids. Germline lookup yields CDR1 SNHLY and CDR2 FYNNEI. The V and J ends lost 3 bases and 2 bases respectively, with 16 bases between them. In DNA form, the CDR3 reads TGTGCCAGCAGTGATGTTCTAGGTGAGGGTCAAGAGACCCAGTACTTC. This sequence encodes CASSDVLGEGQETQYF.

The CDR3 sequence: CATPPRAANTGELFF. For the CDR3, the DNA is TGTGCCACCCCCCCCCGGGCCGCGAACACCGGGGAGCTGTTTTTT. The chain is built from TRBV7-9 and TRBJ2-2; D ambiguous. The CDR3 loop spans 15 amino acids. The germline V and J ends were trimmed by 10 bases and 0 bases, with 15 bases remaining between them. Germline assignment: CDR1 SEHNR and CDR2 FQNEAQ (reference sequence). The variable domain in full, with the rest retrieved from reference TRBV7-9 and TRBJ2-2, is DTGVSQNPRHKITKRGQNVTFRCDPISEHNRLYWYRQTLGQGPEFLTYFQNEAQLEKSRLLSDRFSAERPKGSFSTLEIQRTEQGDSAMYLCATPPRAANTGELFFGEGSRLTVL.

In the case of this clone: One end of the junction is discordant with germline, which a read error may explain. The sample has other DNA sequences that encode this CDR3 too. This rearrangement joins TRBV27 to TRBJ1-5; D is uncertain. In germline, CDR1 is MNHEY, CDR2 SMNVEV (reference sequence). CDR3 length: 13 residues. The CDR3 protein is CASSLSGNQPQHF. CDR3 DNA sequence: TGTGCCAGCAGTCTATCGGGCAATCAGCCCCAGCATTTT.

The rearrangement joins TRBV6-5 to TRBJ2-5; D remains ambiguous. CDR3 length: 12 residues. V was cut by 6 bases and J by 0 bases, with 5 bases left in between. Per the germline V gene, CDR1 is MNHEY and CDR2 is SVGAGI. The CDR3 loop reads CASRRDQETQYF. DNA of the CDR3: TGTGCCAGCAGAAGGGACCAAGAGACCCAGTACTTC.

The rearrangement links TRBV13 to TRBJ1-2; TRBD1 might be the D (5 bases). The CDR3 is 15 amino acids. V lost 5 bases, J lost 0 bases, and 13 bases lay in between. CDR1 is PRHDT and CDR2 is FYEKMQ in the germline V gene (reference sequence). The CDR3 reads CASSTYDRSNYGYTF. CDR3 nucleotide sequence: TGTGCCAGCAGCACCTACGACAGATCTAACTATGGCTACACCTTC.

This clone was detected only once. The chain uses TRBV19 and TRBJ2-1; possible D gene TRBD1, 5 bases. Trimming removed 7 bases at V and 7 bases at J, with 23 bases between. Germline V CDR1 and CDR2: LNHDA, SQIVND (reference sequence). This CDR3 has 16 amino acids. In nucleotides, the CDR3 is TGTGCCAGTACCACCGGGCGAAGGGGTTCTTGGAATGAGCAGTTCTTC. This gives the protein CASTTGRRGSWNEQFF.

The V call is TRBV24-1, the J call TRBJ1-2; TRBD1 matches 7 bases. Germline trimming cut 7 bases from V and 8 bases from J; bases unmatched to any gene: 18. The CDR3 runs 16 residues. The germline V gene encodes CDR1 KGHDR and CDR2 SFDVKD. CDR3 protein: CATSVVKPGTERGYTF. Written as DNA, the CDR3 is TGTGCCACCAGCGTCGTAAAACCCGGGACAGAGAGGGGCTACACCTTC.

This sequence joins TRBV7-9 and TRBJ1-1, with TRBD1 as a possible D gene (6 bases). This CDR3 is 14 amino acids long. The V end lost 0 bases, the J end lost 7 bases, and 12 bases lay between the germline ends. CDR1 SEHNR and CDR2 FQNEAQ come from the germline V gene (reference sequence). CDR3 sequence: CASSLAGGAYEAFF. CDR3 in DNA: TGTGCCAGCAGCTTAGCAGGGGGGGCCTATGAAGCTTTCTTT.

The J gene is TRBJ2-1, the V gene TRBV5-1, with D unresolved. There are 13 residues in the CDR3. V was shortened by 3 bases and J by 7 bases, with 11 bases between the two germline ends. CDR1 and CDR2 (germline): SGHRS, YFSETQ. CDR3 coding DNA: TGCGCCAGCAGCTGGGTGGTGGGGAATGAGCAGTTCTTC. This translates into CASSWVVGNEQFF.

This chain connects TRBV19 to TRBJ1-1; D ambiguous. CDR1 and CDR2 (germline): LNHDA, SQIVND (reference sequence). Trimming stripped 1 base from V and 5 bases from J, with 8 bases between. The CDR3 has 13 amino acids. CDR3 in DNA: TGTGCCAGTAGTATAGGAGTTGGTACTGAAGCTTTCTTT. Translated, it gives CASSIGVGTEAFF.

This chain links TRBV5-4 with TRBJ1-4; the D gene is possibly TRBD1 (5 bases). V was shortened by 3 bases and J by 7 bases, with 16 bases between the two germline ends. The CDR3 sequence is 15 residues long. In germline, CDR1 is SGHNT, CDR2 YYREEE (reference sequence). The CDR3, as DNA: TGTGCCAGCAGCTCAAAGACAGACGTCGGTGAAAAACTGTTTTTT. Amino acids: CASSSKTDVGEKLFF.

In regard to this clone: The junction differs from germline at one of its ends, possibly a read error. The chain links TRBV6-2 or TRBV6-3 to TRBJ1-5; TRBD1 is a possible D gene (5 bases). From germline, CDR1 is MNHEY and CDR2 SVGEGT. CDR3 size: 13 residues. The CDR3 region is CASSYVGQSQTSF. The CDR3 coding sequence is TGTGCCAGCAGTTACGTGGGGCAGTCCCAGACCAGTTTT.

The chain couples TRBV11-2 to TRBJ2-1; 11 positions agree with TRBD2. Germline trimming cut 1 base from V and 9 bases from J; bases unmatched to any gene: 8. CDR3 length: 16 residues. Germline CDR1 SGHAT, CDR2 FQNNGV. CDR3 region: CASSLGTSGSKGEQFF. In DNA form, the CDR3 reads TGTGCCAGCAGCTTAGGTACTAGCGGGAGTAAGGGTGAGCAGTTCTTC.

This clone occurred once. The V call is TRBV18, the J call TRBJ1-1, with 8 bases fitting TRBD1. CDR3 size: 13 residues. The junction had 6 bases not matched to a gene; V was cut back by 5 bases and J by 7 bases. In germline, CDR1 is KGHSH, CDR2 LQKENI. For the CDR3, the DNA is TGTGCCAGCTCAACCAGGGGGCGAGATGAAGCTTTCTTT. The encoded protein is CASSTRGRDEAFF.